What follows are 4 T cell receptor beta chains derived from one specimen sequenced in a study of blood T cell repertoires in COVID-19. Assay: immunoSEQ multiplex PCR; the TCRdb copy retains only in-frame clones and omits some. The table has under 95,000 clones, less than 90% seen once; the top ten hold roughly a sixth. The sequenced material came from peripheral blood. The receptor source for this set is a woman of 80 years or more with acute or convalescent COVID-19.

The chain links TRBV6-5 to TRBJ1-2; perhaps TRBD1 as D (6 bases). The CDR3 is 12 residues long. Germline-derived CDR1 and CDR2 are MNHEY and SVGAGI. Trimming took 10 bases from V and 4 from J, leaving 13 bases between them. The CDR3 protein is CATRTDLYGYTF. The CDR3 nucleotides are TGTGCCACCCGGACAGATCTCTATGGCTACACCTTC.

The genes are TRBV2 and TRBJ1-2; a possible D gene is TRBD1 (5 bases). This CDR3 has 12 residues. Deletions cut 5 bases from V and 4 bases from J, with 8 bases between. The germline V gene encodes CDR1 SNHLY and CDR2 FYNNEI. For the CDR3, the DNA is TGTGCCAGCAGTCCGGACACCTATGGCTACACCTTC. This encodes CASSPDTYGYTF.

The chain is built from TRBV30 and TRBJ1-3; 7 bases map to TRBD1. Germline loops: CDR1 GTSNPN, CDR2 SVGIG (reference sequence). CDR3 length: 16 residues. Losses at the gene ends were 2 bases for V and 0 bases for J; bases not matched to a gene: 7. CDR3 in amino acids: CAWSRDSLSSGNTIYF. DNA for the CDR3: TGTGCCTGGAGTAGGGACAGTCTGAGCTCTGGAAACACCATATATTTT.

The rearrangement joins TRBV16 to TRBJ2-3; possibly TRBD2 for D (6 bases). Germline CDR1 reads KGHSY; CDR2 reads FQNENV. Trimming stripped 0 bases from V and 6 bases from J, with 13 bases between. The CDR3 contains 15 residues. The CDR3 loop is CASSQSPGVEDTQYF. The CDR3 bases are TGTGCCAGCAGCCAATCGCCGGGGGTTGAGGATACGCAGTATTTT.